This T cell receptor (beta chain) was sequenced for a study of T cell changes during pregnancy in multiple sclerosis. This CDR3 region has 19 residues. Trimming took off 4 bases at V and 0 bases at J, with 22 bases between the two ends. CDR1 is ENHRY and CDR2 is SYGVKD in the germline V gene. TCRdb's copy holds only in-frame clones and misses some; the assay was immunoSEQ multiplex PCR. This sample carries some 85,000 clones, 80% to 95% of them seen once, and the ten largest clones take around 0.75%. This chain connects TRBV10-3 to TRBJ1-5; the D is unclear. Material: peripheral blood, obtained in the second trimester of pregnancy. The source is a female donor in good health, enrolled as a control in a pregnancy study. CDR3 in DNA: TGTGCCATCAGTGTAATCCCAGCGTTAGTCGACTATAGCAATCAGCCCCAGCATTTT. Translated: CAISVIPALVDYSNQPQHF.